This T cell receptor (beta chain) comes out of a study of early T cells in non-severe SARS-CoV-2 infection. Study-level background: From unsorted whole blood, bulk RNA was sequenced, and the chains remained unpaired. Findings and caveats of the study: Clonotype matching in VDJdb favored anti-spike CD8 responses and did not capture private and CD4 specificities.

Unique molecular identifiers were affixed to single, distinct cDNA molecules. TCRdb reanalysed the 5' RACE reads using MiXCR and keeps one entry per CDR3 protein. The table has some 63,000 distinct CDR3 sequences, 10% to 15% seen once. CDR3 length equals 12 residues. V lost 5 bases, J lost 7 bases, and 8 bases lay in between. Germline lookup yields CDR1 SGHVS and CDR2 FNYEAQ. This clonotype was recorded many times. What it binds is not known. The clonotype was recovered from an adult who was a healthcare worker with PCR-confirmed SARS-CoV-2 infection or an uninfected control (not recorded which). The chain uses TRBV7-6 and TRBJ1-4; D is ambiguous. Sequencing was done on a sample of whole blood. The DNA for the CDR3 is TGTGCCAGCAGCCACAGCGCTGAAAAACTGTTTTTT. This codes for CASSHSAEKLFF.